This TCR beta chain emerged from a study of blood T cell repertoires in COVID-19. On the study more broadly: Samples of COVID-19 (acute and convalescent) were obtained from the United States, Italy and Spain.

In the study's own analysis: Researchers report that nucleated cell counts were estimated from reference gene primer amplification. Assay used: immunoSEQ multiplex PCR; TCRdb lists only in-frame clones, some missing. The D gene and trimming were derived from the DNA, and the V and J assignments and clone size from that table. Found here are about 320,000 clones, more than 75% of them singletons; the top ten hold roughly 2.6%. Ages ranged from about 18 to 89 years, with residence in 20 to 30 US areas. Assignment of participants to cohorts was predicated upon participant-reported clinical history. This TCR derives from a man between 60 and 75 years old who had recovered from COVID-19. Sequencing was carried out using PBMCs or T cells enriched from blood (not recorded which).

CDR3 sequence (DNA): TGTGCCAGCAGCCTTAGGGACAGGGCGAGGGGTCGAAGCCGGGAGCTGTTTTTT. It yields the protein CASSLRDRARGRSRELFF. This chain uses TRBV3-1 (or the pseudogene TRBV3-2) with TRBJ2-2; 9 bases match TRBD1. This CDR3 is 18 amino acids long. Germline lookup yields CDR1 LGHDT and CDR2 YNNKEL (reference sequence). Trimming removed 4 bases from V and 9 bases from J; junction bases left unmatched: 18.